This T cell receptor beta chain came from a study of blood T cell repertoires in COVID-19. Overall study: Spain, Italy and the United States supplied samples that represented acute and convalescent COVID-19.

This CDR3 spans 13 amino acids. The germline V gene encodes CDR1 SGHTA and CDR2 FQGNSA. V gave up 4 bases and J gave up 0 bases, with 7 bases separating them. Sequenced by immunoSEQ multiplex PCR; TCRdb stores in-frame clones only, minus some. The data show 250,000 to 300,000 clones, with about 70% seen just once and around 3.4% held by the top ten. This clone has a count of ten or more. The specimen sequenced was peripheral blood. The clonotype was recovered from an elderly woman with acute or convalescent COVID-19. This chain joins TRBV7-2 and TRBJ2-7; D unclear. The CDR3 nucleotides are TGTGCCAGCAGCTCCCCATCCTCCTACGAGCAGTACTTC. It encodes CASSSPSSYEQYF. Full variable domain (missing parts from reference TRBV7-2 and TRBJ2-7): GAGVSQSPSNKVTEKGKDVELRCDPISGHTALYWYRQSLGQGLEFLIYFQGNSAPDKSGLPSDRFSAERTGGSVSTLTIQRTQQEDSAVYLCASSSPSSYEQYFGPGTRLTVT.